The clone carrying this TCR beta chain was picked up one time. Its antigen remains unidentified. The data were taken from a study of fetal regulatory T cell absence and autoimmunity. Study-wide points: Oligoclonal TCR enrichment in pancreas over cord blood reached over 100-fold for some clones. Broadly similar TRB gene family usage was seen in pancreas and cord blood.

Sequencing was at survey level. Assay used: immunoSEQ multiplex PCR; TCRdb lists only in-frame clones, some missing. The sample consists of about 95,000 clones, around 72% of them appearing once. The TCR comes from a male donor with IPEX syndrome. Material: pancreas tissue.

CDR3 region: CASSGSTDTQYF. CDR3 sequence (DNA): TGTGCCAGCAGCGGGAGCACAGATACGCAGTATTTT. This chain links TRBV5-8 with TRBJ2-3; D uncertain. Germline-derived CDR1 and CDR2 are SGHTS and YDEGEE. V was pared by 4 bases and J by 0 bases, with 3 bases between. The CDR3 is made up of 12 amino acids.